This T cell receptor beta chain appears in the sequencing data of a study of blood T cell repertoires in COVID-19. For the study at large: From the United States, Italy and Spain came samples of acute and convalescent COVID-19. Nucleic acid was either cDNA or gDNA, and it came from T cells, B-cell-depleted T cells, or PBMCs.

In the authors' workflow: Reference gene primer amplification gave nucleated cell count estimates. TCRdb keeps only in-frame clones here, not all; method: immunoSEQ multiplex PCR. The DNA gave D and trimming, while V, J and clone size come from that table. The table records some 140,000 clones, about 89% of them present only once. CDR1 and CDR2 from the germline V gene are SEHNR and FQNEAQ (reference sequence). CDR3 length: 15 amino acids. V dropped 5 bases and J dropped 3; count of bases not matched to a gene: 5. The J gene is TRBJ2-7, the V gene TRBV7-9, with 12 nucleotides matching TRBD2. The material sequenced was peripheral blood. This clonotype originated in a man aged 45-60 years with acute or convalescent COVID-19. Here the CDR3 reads CASSMTSGGFYEQYF. The CDR3 DNA sequence: TGTGCCAGCAGCATGACTAGCGGGGGCTTCTACGAGCAGTACTTC.